This TCR beta chain is from a study of beta chain features in type 1 diabetes. The germline gives CDR1 KGHSH, CDR2 LQKENI. This CDR3 contains 15 residues. With 6 bases clipped from V and 3 bases from J, the junction kept 6 bases outside the gene matches. In the case of this clone: As yet, its antigen is unknown.

Whole-study results and caveats: Among type 1 diabetes patients, VDJ junctions had fewer insertions and more deletions.

Sequenced material consisted of expressed TCRB transcripts (all of the isolated RNA was reverse transcribed). This table comes from immunoSEQ multiplex PCR, and its TCRdb copy is limited to in-frame clones, with some not included. The repertoire includes tens of thousands of clones, 64% of them detected once, and 2% to 2.5% sits in the top ten. This chain joins TRBV18 and TRBJ2-7; TRBD2 agrees at 12 bases. The sequence was collected from a woman aged 25 to 45 in good health. The material sequenced was Tregs from blood. The DNA of the CDR3 is TGTGCCAGCTCCGGGACTAGCGGGCCGGGCTACGAGCAGTACTTC. Residues: CASSGTSGPGYEQYF. Combining the CDR3 with reference TRBV18 and TRBJ2-7 gives the whole variable domain NAGVMQNPRHLVRRRGQEARLRCSPMKGHSHVYWYRQLPEEGLKFMVYLQKENIIDESGMPKERFSAEFPKEGPSILRIQQVVRGDSAAYFCASSGTSGPGYEQYFGPGTRLTVT.